This T cell receptor beta chain was documented in a study of CD8 T cells in Susac syndrome. Random hexamers primed reverse transcription of roughly 0.5 to 1 ug RNA. TCRdb passed the immunoSEQ multiplex PCR reads through MiXCR, listing each CDR3 protein once. This sample has 90,000 to 110,000 distinct CDR3 sequences, with approximately 96% found just once. The ends lost 0 bases at V and 12 bases at J; junction bases unmatched: 5. In germline, CDR1 is SGDLS, CDR2 YYNGEE. The CDR3 totals 12 residues. The chain recombines TRBV9 with TRBJ2-7; 8 bases line up with TRBD2. The sample was CD4+ T cells from PBMCs. The sequence derives from a human donor in good health. Written as DNA, the CDR3 is TGTGCCAGCAGCGTAGAAGCGGGGGTCCCGTACTTC. Encoded protein: CASSVEAGVPYF.